The 18 T cell receptor beta chains presented below share a single source sample, sequenced in a study of blood T cell repertoires in COVID-19. Some clones are missing from TCRdb's copy, which holds only in-frame ones; the method was immunoSEQ multiplex PCR. The table lists tens of thousands of clones, roughly 84% of them singletons. The sequenced sample consisted of peripheral blood. The receptors stem from a woman older than 75 in a cohort sampled during active or convalescent COVID-19.

This rearrangement joins TRBV30 to TRBJ1-1; D possibly corresponds to TRBD1 (6 bases). V was trimmed by 2 bases and J by 8 bases, leaving 12 bases between them. The CDR3 totals 12 residues. From germline, CDR1 is GTSNPN and CDR2 SVGIG (reference sequence). CDR3 bases: TGTGCCTGGAGTTGGACGCAGGGGGAAGCTTTCTTT. It specifies CAWSWTQGEAFF.

The chain recombines TRBV20-1 with TRBJ2-7; unclear D gene. Trimming pared 6 bases from V and 3 bases from J, leaving 6 bases between. The germline CDR1 and CDR2 sequences are DFQATT and SNEGSKA (reference sequence). There are 10 residues in the CDR3. The CDR3 sequence: CSATGYEQYF. For the CDR3, the DNA is TGCAGTGCCACGGGCTACGAGCAGTACTTC.

The chain has TRBV7-9 and TRBJ2-7; D is possibly TRBD1 (6 bases). V was pared by 1 base and J by 1 base, with 17 bases between. The germline V gene encodes CDR1 SEHNR and CDR2 FQNEAQ (reference sequence). The CDR3 has 17 amino acids. The CDR3 protein is CASSLGADSSISYEQYF. The DNA of the CDR3 is TGTGCCAGCAGCTTAGGGGCGGACAGTTCTATTTCCTACGAGCAGTACTTC.

The rearrangement joins TRBV7-6 to TRBJ1-5; D remains ambiguous. The CDR3 loop spans 16 amino acids. V lost 5 bases to trimming and J lost 2 bases, with 16 bases between them. CDR1 is SGHVS, CDR2 FNYEAQ, per germline. The CDR3: CASSPRPGGRNQPQHF. CDR3 bases: TGTGCCAGCAGCCCGCGACCGGGAGGTCGCAATCAGCCCCAGCATTTT.

The chain has TRBV29-1 and TRBJ2-5; possibly TRBD1 for D (6 bases). CDR3 length: 13 amino acids. Trimming shortened V by 7 bases and J by 2 bases, and 14 bases separated the two germline ends. CDR1 SQVTM and CDR2 ANQGSEA come from the germline V gene. CDR3 amino acids: CSAARDNQETQYF. DNA of the CDR3: TGCAGCGCAGCCCGGGACAATCAAGAGACCCAGTACTTC.

The rearrangement links TRBV27 to TRBJ1-2; 7 positions agree with TRBD1. In germline, CDR1 is MNHEY, CDR2 SMNVEV (reference sequence). The CDR3 consists of 20 residues. V shed 6 bases, J shed 3 bases, and the junction held 25 bases outside the gene matches. CDR3 sequence (DNA): TGTGCCAGCAGCCCTTTCCTCCAAGTCAGCCCTATCACAGGGGACTATGGCTACACCTTC. Translating it yields CASSPFLQVSPITGDYGYTF.

The rearrangement joins TRBV29-1 to TRBJ1-1; D unresolved. Between the trimmed V and J ends, which lost 7 bases and 4 bases, there was a span of 13 bases. Germline lookup yields CDR1 SQVTM and CDR2 ANQGSEA. The CDR3 extends over 12 amino acids. The CDR3 region has the DNA TGCAGCGCCCGAGGCGTGAGCACTGAAGCTTTCTTT. Translation gives CSARGVSTEAFF.

The chain is built from TRBV10-3 and TRBJ1-5; no definite D call. Germline values: CDR1 ENHRY, CDR2 SYGVKD. The CDR3 is 16 residues long. V lost 2 bases and J lost 2, with 13 bases in between. CDR3 residues: CAISETVGHRNQPQHF. CDR3 DNA: TGTGCCATCAGTGAGACCGTTGGCCACCGCAATCAGCCCCAGCATTTT.

The chain uses TRBV2 and TRBJ2-7; 12 positions agree with TRBD2. The CDR3 length is 18 residues. V lost 6 bases, J lost 5 bases, and 17 bases stayed unmatched. In germline, CDR1 is SNHLY, CDR2 FYNNEI. This CDR3 is CASRETSGSLDSLNEQYF. The CDR3 bases are TGTGCCAGCAGGGAGACTAGCGGGAGCTTGGATTCCCTGAACGAGCAGTACTTC.

The CDR3, as DNA: TGCGCCAGCAGCTTAGCGGGCAGTTGGTACTCTCCCCTCCACTTT. This encodes CASSLAGSWYSPLHF. This chain joins TRBV5-1 and TRBJ1-6; D is unclear. The CDR3 loop spans 15 amino acids. Trimming took 2 bases from V and 13 from J, leaving 19 bases between them. The germline V gene encodes CDR1 SGHRS and CDR2 YFSETQ.

The chain recombines TRBV28 with TRBJ1-1; 8 bases match TRBD1. The germline V gene encodes CDR1 MDHEN and CDR2 SYDVKM. Trimming took 3 bases from V and 4 from J; bases not matched to a gene: 4. CDR3 length equals 14 residues. DNA of the CDR3: TGTGCCAGCAGTTTGGCAGGGGGCGGCACTGAAGCTTTCTTT. This codes for CASSLAGGGTEAFF. Based on the CDR3 plus reference TRBV28 and TRBJ1-1, the full variable domain is DVKVTQSSRYLVKRTGEKVFLECVQDMDHENMFWYRQDPGLGLRLIYFSYDVKMKEKGDIPEGYSVSREKKERFSLILESASTNQTSMYLCASSLAGGGTEAFFGQGTRLTVV.

The chain carries TRBV5-1 and TRBJ1-1, with D unclear. Trimming removed 0 bases at V and 1 base at J, with 7 bases between. The CDR3 totals 14 residues. Per germline, CDR1 SGHRS and CDR2 YFSETQ. The CDR3 protein is CASSLAKQNTEAFF. DNA for the CDR3: TGCGCCAGCAGCTTGGCCAAGCAGAACACTGAAGCTTTCTTT.

The chain uses TRBV6-4 and TRBJ1-6, with D hard to call. The V and J ends lost 5 bases and 7 bases respectively, with 9 bases between them. CDR1 is MRHNA and CDR2 is SNTAGT in the germline V gene. The CDR3 is 13 residues long. CDR3 residues: CASSPGPNSPLHF. The CDR3 DNA sequence: TGTGCCAGCAGTCCCGGTCCAAATTCACCCCTCCACTTT.

The chain couples TRBV10-1 to TRBJ2-5; a possible D gene is TRBD2 (5 bases). Trimming cost V 4 bases and J 3 bases, with 9 bases left between them. The germline V gene encodes CDR1 WNHNN and CDR2 SYGVQD (reference sequence). The CDR3 sequence is 13 residues long. CDR3 nucleotides: TGCGCCAGCAGTGTGCGGGCTGAAGAGACCCAGTACTTC. It yields the protein CASSVRAEETQYF.

V and J are TRBV19 and TRBJ1-4; D unclear. This CDR3 spans 17 amino acids. The V end was cut by 7 bases, the J end by 4 bases, with 22 bases between. The V gene's germline CDR1 is LNHDA and CDR2 SQIVND (reference sequence). CDR3 coding DNA: TGTGCCAGTACCCCCGAGGTGGGAGCGGGGAATAATGAAAAACTGTTTTTT. Residues: CASTPEVGAGNNEKLFF.

The chain combines TRBV3-1 (or the pseudogene TRBV3-2) with TRBJ2-7; 11 nucleotides match TRBD2. This CDR3 is built from 15 residues. Unmatched junction bases numbered 6, after V lost 4 bases and J lost 4 bases. Germline-derived CDR1 and CDR2 are LGHDT and YNNKEL (reference sequence). The CDR3 sequence: CASSLTSGSGYEQYF. CDR3 bases: TGTGCCAGCAGCCTAACTAGCGGGAGTGGGTACGAGCAGTACTTC.

The gene calls are TRBV28 and TRBJ1-1, with D perhaps TRBD1 (6 bases). Germline V CDR1 and CDR2: MDHEN, SYDVKM. This CDR3 has 14 residues. V shed 6 bases and J shed 7 bases, with 18 bases lying between them. CDR3 bases: TGTGCCAGCAGCCTTGCCGCGGGGGCGGTTGAAGCTTTCTTT. Translation gives CASSLAAGAVEAFF.

This rearrangement joins TRBV30 to TRBJ1-1; D might be TRBD1 (5 bases). CDR3 length: 14 amino acids. Germline CDR1 is GTSNPN and CDR2 is SVGIG (reference sequence). Trimming removed 5 bases from V and 4 bases from J, with 17 bases in between. CDR3 coding DNA: TGTGCCTGGCGTAAAATCAGGGTGGGCACTGAAGCTTTCTTT. Amino acids: CAWRKIRVGTEAFF.